The following is a T cell receptor beta chain sequence with its context. The antigen is undetermined. These data come from a study of T cells after posttransplantation cyclophosphamide. Study conclusions and caveats: Recipient CMV seropositivity and CMV reactivation strongly tracked TRB clonality. Tissue-infiltrating T cells from skin or gut overlapped little with blood T cells.

Germline values: CDR1 MGHRA, CDR2 YSYEKL. V shed 1 base, J shed 2 bases, and the junction held 4 bases outside the gene matches. CDR3 size: 16 residues. Profiled with immunoSEQ multiplex PCR; TCRdb holds only in-frame clones, not every one. The sample lists about 2,500 clones, roughly 81% occurring once. Sequences were obtained from PBMCs. The chain uses TRBV4-1 and TRBJ2-7; 11 positions agree with TRBD2. The clonotype was recovered from a man aged 25 to 40 with a blood cancer, CMV-positive, and with a related stem cell donor. This chain's CDR3 is CASSQVLAGGAYEQYF. CDR3 DNA: TGCGCCAGCAGCCAAGTCCTAGCGGGAGGTGCCTACGAGCAGTACTTC.